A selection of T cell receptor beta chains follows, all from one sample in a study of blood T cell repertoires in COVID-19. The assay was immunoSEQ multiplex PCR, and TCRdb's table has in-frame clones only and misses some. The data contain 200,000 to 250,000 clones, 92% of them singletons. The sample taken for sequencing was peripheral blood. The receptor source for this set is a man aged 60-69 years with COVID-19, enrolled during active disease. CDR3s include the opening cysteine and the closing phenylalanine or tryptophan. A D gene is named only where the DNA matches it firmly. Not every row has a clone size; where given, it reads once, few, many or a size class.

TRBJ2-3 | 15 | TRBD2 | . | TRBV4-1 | TGCGCCAGCAGCCCTGGGGGAGGGCGGACAGATACGCAGTATTTT | CASSPGGGRTDTQYF
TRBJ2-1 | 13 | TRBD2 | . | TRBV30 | TGTGCCTGGCTGGGACTAGCGGGGGGAGAGCAGTTCTTC | CAWLGLAGGEQFF
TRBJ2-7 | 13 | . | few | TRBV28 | TGTGCCAGCAGAAAACCGGGGATGGGAGAGCAGTACTTC | CASRKPGMGEQYF
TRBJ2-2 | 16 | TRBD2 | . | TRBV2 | TGTGCCAGCAGTGCCAATAGCGGGAGAATCGCCGGGGAGCTGTTTTTT | CASSANSGRIAGELFF
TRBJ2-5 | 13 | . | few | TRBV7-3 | TGTGCCAGCAGCTCCGGACTCTCCGAGACCCAGTACTTC | CASSSGLSETQYF
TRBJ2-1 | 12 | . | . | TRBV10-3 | TGTGCCATCAGACAGGGTAGCAATGAGCAGTTCTTC | CAIRQGSNEQFF
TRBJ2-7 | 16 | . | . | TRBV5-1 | TGCGCCAGCAATCCCCGGGGGAAGCCTAACGGTTACGAGCAGTACTTC | CASNPRGKPNGYEQYF
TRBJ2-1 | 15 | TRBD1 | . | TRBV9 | TGTGCCAGCAGCCAAAGCCAGGGGGCTTACAATGAGCAGTTCTTC | CASSQSQGAYNEQFF
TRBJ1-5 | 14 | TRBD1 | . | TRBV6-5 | TGTGCCAGCAGTTCGGACAGGGGTAATCAGCCCCAGCATTTT | CASSSDRGNQPQHF
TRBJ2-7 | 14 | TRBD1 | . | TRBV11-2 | TGTGCCAGCAGCTCGACAGGGGGCCGCTACGAGCAGTACTTC | CASSSTGGRYEQYF
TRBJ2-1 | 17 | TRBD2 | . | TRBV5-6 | TGTGCCAGCAGCTCCGCGGGACTAGCGGGAGGCCGGCATGAGCAGTTCTTC | CASSSAGLAGGRHEQFF